This T cell receptor beta chain was documented in a study of blood T cell repertoires in COVID-19. Overall study context: Researchers got acute and convalescent COVID-19 samples from the United States, Italy and Spain.

The table came from immunoSEQ multiplex PCR; TCRdb's copy has only in-frame clones and leaves some out. This table has over 200,000 clones, approximately 82% appearing once. This clone has just one count. CDR1 is SGDLS and CDR2 is YYNGEE in the germline V gene. Unmatched junction bases numbered 10, after V lost 2 bases and J lost 0 bases. This CDR3 contains 19 residues. The TCR comes from a woman in her thirties or forties with acute or convalescent COVID-19. Sequenced: peripheral blood. V is TRBV9 and J is TRBJ2-1, with 11 bases matching TRBD2. The CDR3 is CASSVAGTSGISSYNEQFF. The DNA for the CDR3 is TGTGCCAGCAGCGTCGCCGGGACTAGCGGTATAAGCTCCTACAATGAGCAGTTCTTC.